The 30 T cell receptor beta chains given below trace back to one sample, sequenced in a study of shared clonotypes between healthy human individuals. Sequencing was performed with immunoSEQ multiplex PCR; in TCRdb, only in-frame clones are kept and a portion is missing. The data show roughly 2 million clones, roughly 94% seen once. Material: naive CD4+ T cells sorted from blood. Regarding subset: CD45RA+ positively selected. These receptors all come from a man aged 18 to 29 in good health.

The V call is TRBV7-2, the J call TRBJ1-1, with unresolved D. CDR3 length: 13 residues. V lost 4 bases, J lost 11 bases, and 17 bases lay in between. The germline V gene has CDR1 SGHTA and CDR2 FQGNSA. The CDR3 reads CASSSYPSFGAFF. The CDR3 DNA reads TGTGCCAGCAGCTCCTACCCGTCGTTTGGGGCTTTCTTT.

The count of this clone is one. The chain has TRBV18 and TRBJ1-1; D possibly corresponds to TRBD1 (6 bases). The CDR3 spans 15 residues. Looked up from germline, CDR1 is KGHSH and CDR2 is LQKENI. Trimming took off 3 bases at V and 0 bases at J, with 11 bases between the two ends. CDR3 bases: TGTGCCAGCTCACCTGGCGACAGGTTGAACACTGAAGCTTTCTTT. It is translated as CASSPGDRLNTEAFF.

The rearrangement joins TRBV5-1 to TRBJ2-5; D unresolved. This CDR3 comprises 13 residues. The germline gives CDR1 SGHRS, CDR2 YFSETQ. The V end was cut by 0 bases, the J end by 4 bases, with 7 bases between. This CDR3 reads CASSLGFTETQYF. CDR3 nucleotides: TGCGCCAGCAGCTTGGGGTTTACAGAGACCCAGTACTTC.

The chain employs TRBV29-1 and TRBJ2-3; 7 positions match TRBD2. Looked up from germline, CDR1 is SQVTM and CDR2 is ANQGSEA. This CDR3 contains 12 residues. J gave up 9 bases and V 3 bases, and 6 bases lay outside the gene matches. CDR3: CSVDSGGTTQYF. Written as DNA, the CDR3 is TGCAGCGTTGACTCCGGGGGGACCACGCAGTATTTT.

The chain couples TRBV5-1 to TRBJ2-7; TRBD1 or TRBD2 may be the D gene (6 bases each). The CDR3 spans 14 residues. CDR1 and CDR2 from the germline V gene are SGHRS and YFSETQ. The V gene lost 4 bases and the J gene lost 1 base, with 12 bases spanning the gap. The CDR3 spells CASSPGDTSYEQYF. CDR3 bases: TGCGCCAGCAGCCCGGGGGACACGTCCTACGAGCAGTACTTC.

The V gene is TRBV7-2, the J gene TRBJ2-7; the D gene is possibly TRBD1 (6 bases). Germline V CDR1 and CDR2: SGHTA, FQGNSA. The CDR3 is 16 amino acids. With 0 bases removed from V and 3 bases from J, the gap between germline ends came to 15 bases. This CDR3 reads CASSLALGGRGYEQYF. DNA for the CDR3: TGTGCCAGCAGCTTAGCGTTGGGTGGCAGGGGCTACGAGCAGTACTTC.

As concerns this clone: Other DNA sequences in the sample encode the same CDR3. The rearrangement uses TRBV6-1 and TRBJ2-5; D call uncertain. Trimming stripped 5 bases from V and 1 base from J, with 8 bases between. Germline V lookup: CDR1 MNHNS, CDR2 SASEGT. The CDR3 covers 13 residues. CDR3: CASSSGVQETQYF. The CDR3, as DNA: TGTGCCAGCAGTTCCGGTGTCCAAGAGACCCAGTACTTC.

The chain uses TRBV19 and TRBJ2-3, with a weak D call TRBD2 (6 bases). Germline V gene sequence: CDR1 LNHDA, CDR2 SQIVND (reference sequence). This CDR3 contains 15 residues. The V end was cut by 6 bases, the J end by 0 bases, with 13 bases between. CDR3 loop: CASRDPGESTDTQYF. In DNA, the CDR3 is TGTGCCAGTAGGGACCCGGGGGAGAGCACAGATACGCAGTATTTT.

The chain joins TRBV4-3 to TRBJ2-1; TRBD2 matches 11 bases. This CDR3 is 18 amino acids long. Germline-derived CDR1 and CDR2 are LGHNA and YSLEER. The J segment lost 3 bases and the V segment lost 1 base, leaving 8 bases of the junction unmatched. The CDR3 loop reads CASSQVVGGLAGYNEQFF. The CDR3 DNA reads as TGCGCCAGCAGCCAAGTCGTGGGAGGACTAGCGGGCTACAATGAGCAGTTCTTC.

This clone was seen more than once but under ten times. This specimen includes other DNA sequences encoding the same CDR3. The V call is TRBV25-1, the J call TRBJ2-2; the D is unclear. Per the germline V gene, CDR1 is MGHDK and CDR2 is SYGVNS. The CDR3 contains 12 residues. V lost 2 bases, J lost 2 bases, and 0 bases lay in between. The CDR3 loop is CASSENTGELFF. CDR3 sequence (DNA): TGTGCCAGCAGTGAAAACACCGGGGAGCTGTTTTTT.

The rearrangement joins TRBV2 to TRBJ2-7; 7 bases map to TRBD1. This CDR3 spans 16 amino acids. The ends lost 3 bases at V and 1 base at J; junction bases unmatched: 9. CDR1 and CDR2 from the germline V gene are SNHLY and FYNNEI. The CDR3 is CASSEFGQAKSYEQYF. Here the CDR3 DNA reads TGTGCCAGCAGTGAGTTCGGACAGGCAAAATCCTACGAGCAGTACTTC.

Points on this clone: A read error may be the cause here, since a much bigger clone is one base away. Other DNA sequences of this sample code for an identical CDR3. This chain joins TRBV25-1 and TRBJ1-2, with unresolved D. There are 11 residues in the CDR3. V was cut by 4 bases and J by 4 bases, with 4 bases left in between. Germline CDR1 MGHDK, CDR2 SYGVNS. Here the CDR3 DNA reads TGTGCCAGCAGTGGGGGCTATGGCTACACCTTC. This encodes CASSGGYGYTF.

This clone was observed a single time. The chain joins TRBV7-9 to TRBJ2-3, with 11 bases fitting TRBD2. The V gene end was trimmed by 5 bases and the J gene end by 6 bases; junction bases not matched to a gene: 10. CDR3 length equals 16 residues. Germline V gene lookup returns CDR1 SEHNR and CDR2 FQNEAQ (reference sequence). CDR3 sequence reads: CASSPVAGGPRDTQYF. DNA of the CDR3: TGTGCCAGCAGCCCTGTAGCGGGAGGGCCGCGGGATACGCAGTATTTT.

The chain uses TRBV2 and TRBJ2-3; 11 bases fit TRBD1. Trimming took 5 bases from V and 3 from J; bases not matched to a gene: 7. The CDR3 contains 16 residues. Germline V gene data show CDR1 as SNHLY and CDR2 as FYNNEI. The CDR3 protein is CASSRQGQGVTDTQYF. In DNA, the CDR3 is TGTGCCAGCAGTCGGCAGGGACAGGGGGTAACAGATACGCAGTATTTT.

This clone was counted a single time. The rearrangement links TRBV6-6 to TRBJ1-5; 7 positions agree with TRBD1. The germline gives CDR1 MNHNY, CDR2 SVGAGI (reference sequence). V shed 6 bases, J shed 4 bases, and the junction held 9 bases outside the gene matches. CDR3 length: 15 residues. CDR3 sequence: CASSPGGGVNQPQHF. CDR3 nucleotides: TGTGCCAGCAGCCCAGGGGGAGGTGTAAATCAGCCCCAGCATTTT.

This clone is a singleton in its sample. The chain recombines TRBV2 with TRBJ1-1; 7 nucleotides match TRBD1. V was pared by 7 bases and J by 2 bases, with 10 bases of the junction left unmatched. The CDR3 runs 15 residues. Germline CDR1 reads SNHLY; CDR2 reads FYNNEI. The CDR3 nucleotides read TGTGCCAGCACGTCAACCGGGACAGTAAACACTGAAGCTTTCTTT. Translation: CASTSTGTVNTEAFF.

The genes are TRBV27 and TRBJ2-7; the match to TRBD1 covers 11 bases. CDR1 MNHEY and CDR2 SMNVEV come from the germline V gene (reference sequence). V lost 6 bases and J lost 1; bases outside the gene matches: 5. The CDR3 length is 15 residues. Written as DNA, the CDR3 is TGTGCCAGCAGACGGACAGGGGGCGCTTCCTACGAGCAGTACTTC. It codes for CASRRTGGASYEQYF.

The gene calls are TRBV5-8 and TRBJ1-2, with TRBD1 as a possible D gene (6 bases). This CDR3 is 15 amino acids long. Between the trimmed V and J ends, which lost 7 bases and 12 bases, there was a span of 28 bases. CDR1 is SGHTS, CDR2 YDEGEE, per germline. Here the CDR3 reads CASLYSSSLGAADTF. The CDR3 DNA is TGTGCCAGCCTATACTCCAGCAGCTTGGGGGCCGCTGACACCTTC. Full variable domain (missing parts from reference TRBV5-8 and TRBJ1-2): EAGVTQSPTHLIKTRGQQATLRCSPISGHTSVYWYQQALGLGLQFLLWYDEGEERNRGNFPPRFSGRQFPNYSSELNVNALELEDSALYLCASLYSSSLGAADTFGSGTRLTVV.

The chain recombines TRBV2 with TRBJ2-5; TRBD1 matches 7 bases. Trimming took 8 bases from V and 2 from J; bases not matched to a gene: 8. This CDR3 has 14 residues. CDR1 and CDR2 (germline): SNHLY, FYNNEI. CDR3 DNA sequence: TGTGCCAGCGGACGGACAGGATCTCAAGAGACCCAGTACTTC. It is translated as CASGRTGSQETQYF.

This clone was recorded only once. The CDR3 bases are TGTGCCAGCAGTGCGACAGGTTCCCAAGAGACCCAGTACTTC. This gives the protein CASSATGSQETQYF. This chain uses TRBV6-1 with TRBJ2-5, with D possibly TRBD1 on 6 matching bases. Trimming removed 4 bases at V and 1 base at J, with 10 bases between. CDR1 and CDR2 (germline): MNHNS, SASEGT. The CDR3 length is 14 residues.

The chain carries TRBV5-1 and TRBJ2-1; D not resolved. This CDR3 region has 14 residues. The germline CDR1 and CDR2 sequences are SGHRS and YFSETQ. The V end was cut by 0 bases, the J end by 5 bases, with 9 bases between. CDR3 in amino acids: CASSLARNNNEQFF. The DNA for the CDR3 is TGCGCCAGCAGCTTGGCTAGAAACAACAATGAGCAGTTCTTC.

This clone was observed a single time. The V gene is TRBV6-6, the J gene TRBJ1-1; D is possibly TRBD1 (6 bases). Germline assignment: CDR1 MNHNY and CDR2 SVGAGI (reference sequence). The ends were cut back, 4 bases at V and 3 bases at J, with 12 bases in the middle. The CDR3 runs to 14 residues. As DNA, the CDR3 is TGTGCCAGCAGTTTCAGGGGCAAGGACACTGAAGCTTTCTTT. This gives the protein CASSFRGKDTEAFF.

The chain joins TRBV18 to TRBJ2-5; D remains unclear. The CDR3 contains 14 residues. Germline V lookup: CDR1 KGHSH, CDR2 LQKENI. Trimming removed 2 bases from V and 1 base from J, with 8 bases in between. CDR3 DNA: TGTGCCAGCTCACCAGGGATAGGCCAAGAGACCCAGTACTTC. Encoded protein: CASSPGIGQETQYF.

The chain employs TRBV4-3 and TRBJ2-7, with D tentatively TRBD2 (6 bases). There are 17 residues in the CDR3. V lost 1 base and J 9 bases, leaving 25 bases between the germline ends. CDR1 LGHNA and CDR2 YSLEER come from the germline V gene. The CDR3, as DNA: TGCGCCAGCAGCCAAGCATCTGCTCAGGGACTGCGTTCGAGGCAGTACTTC. Residues: CASSQASAQGLRSRQYF.

The rearrangement links TRBV5-6 to TRBJ2-7, with no clear D. Per the germline V gene, CDR1 is SGHDT and CDR2 is YYEEEE. V was pared by 4 bases and J by 3 bases, with 11 bases between. The CDR3 is 13 amino acids. CDR3 nucleotides: TGTGCCAGCAGCCGAGGTGACGGCTACGAGCAGTACTTC. It codes for CASSRGDGYEQYF.

This clone appeared once. J is TRBJ2-1 and V is TRBV30; 7 bases align to TRBD1. The trim removed 1 base at V and 4 bases at J, leaving 13 bases unmatched. Germline CDR1 reads GTSNPN; CDR2 reads SVGIG (reference sequence). This CDR3 is built from 17 residues. In DNA, the CDR3 is TGTGCCTGGAGTGGTCCCAGGAAGGGGGCCGAATACAATGAGCAGTTCTTC. It translates to CAWSGPRKGAEYNEQFF. The whole variable domain, remainder taken from reference TRBV30 and TRBJ2-1, is SQTIHQWPATLVQPVGSPLSLECTVEGTSNPNLYWYRQAAGRGLQLLFYSVGIGQISSEVPQNLSASRPQDRQFILSSKKLLLSDSGFYLCAWSGPRKGAEYNEQFFGPGTRLTVL.

Turning to this clone: Other nucleotide sequences in the sample specify the same CDR3. This rearrangement joins TRBV7-2 to TRBJ2-7; tentative D call: TRBD2 (5 bases). The V gene's germline CDR1 is SGHTA and CDR2 FQGNSA. Trimming left V 3 bases short and J 2 bases short, with 8 bases between. CDR3 length equals 13 residues. CDR3 in amino acids: CASSFTRTYEQYF. Written as DNA, the CDR3 is TGTGCCAGCAGCTTCACTAGAACCTACGAGCAGTACTTC.

This clone was found once. The chain joins TRBV2 to TRBJ2-5; no reliable D call. CDR3 size: 14 residues. Trimming pared 4 bases from V and 5 bases from J, leaving 14 bases between. From germline, CDR1 is SNHLY and CDR2 FYNNEI. The CDR3 here is CASSGRWAGETQYF. The CDR3 DNA reads as TGTGCCAGCAGTGGTCGATGGGCTGGTGAGACCCAGTACTTC. Together with reference TRBV2 and TRBJ2-5, the CDR3 gives the full variable domain: EPEVTQTPSHQVTQMGQEVILRCVPISNHLYFYWYRQILGQKVEFLVSFYNNEISEKSEIFDDQFSVERPDGSNFTLKIRSTKLEDSAMYFCASSGRWAGETQYFGPGTRLLVL.

The CDR3 protein is CAWDRIGGYTF. The CDR3, as DNA: TGTGCCTGGGACAGGATTGGCGGCTACACCTTC. This chain connects TRBV30 to TRBJ1-2, with D possibly being TRBD1 (6 bases). Germline CDR1 and CDR2: GTSNPN and SVGIG (reference sequence). V lost 5 bases, J lost 8 bases, and 12 bases lay in between. This CDR3 has 11 residues.

The chain recombines TRBV19 with TRBJ1-5; D call uncertain. CDR3 length: 14 amino acids. V shed 3 bases and J shed 1 base, with 7 bases lying between them. Germline CDR1 is LNHDA and CDR2 is SQIVND (reference sequence). The CDR3 nucleotides read TGTGCCAGTAGTATGATGGGAAGCAATCAGCCCCAGCATTTT. The encoded protein is CASSMMGSNQPQHF.